Below are 10 T cell receptor beta chains sequenced from a single sample in a study of radiotherapy plus CTLA-4 blockade in lung cancer (dated by TCRdb to 2016 to 2018). Receptor libraries were prepared by the immunoSEQ multiplex PCR assay. TCRdb took this table from immuneACCESS and kept in-frame rearrangements with V and J called. Such tables lack part of the clones; where checked against another copy, unresolved V genes explain under half of the gap, and the rest is unexplained. Across this sample there are roughly 50,000 clones, with roughly 84% seen only once. The ten largest make up 3.2% of the sample. The sequencing here drew on peripheral blood, taken from a patient treated with radiotherapy plus ipilimumab. These TCRs come from a human donor with non-small cell lung cancer who had a partial response to radiotherapy plus ipilimumab.

The chain recombines TRBV11-3 with TRBJ2-3; 10 positions agree with TRBD1. Trimming cost V 1 base and J 6 bases; bases outside gene matches: 10. The germline gives CDR1 SGHNT, CDR2 YENEEA. The CDR3 contains 17 residues. In DNA form, the CDR3 reads TGTGCCAGCAGCTTAGGGCGCACGGGACAGGGGAGTGATACGCAGTATTTT. It yields the protein CASSLGRTGQGSDTQYF.

This chain uses TRBV9 with TRBJ2-3, with a possible D match to TRBD1 (5 bases). This CDR3 spans 16 amino acids. V lost 0 bases, J lost 2 bases, and 13 bases lay in between. CDR1 is SGDLS, CDR2 YYNGEE, per germline. The DNA for the CDR3 is TGTGCCAGCAGCGTAGCAGGGAATTCCGCCACAGATACGCAGTATTTT. It specifies CASSVAGNSATDTQYF.

This clone occurred a few times. The rearrangement uses TRBV7-2 and TRBJ1-6; tentative D call: TRBD1 (5 bases). V was shortened by 1 base and J by 10 bases, with 8 bases between the two germline ends. CDR1 and CDR2 (germline): SGHTA, FQGNSA. This CDR3 contains 13 residues. This CDR3 is CASSLEGASPLHF. The CDR3 nucleotides read TGTGCCAGCAGCTTAGAAGGGGCGTCACCCCTCCACTTT.

The chain's CDR3 is CASSLGSGGLDEQFF. For the CDR3, the DNA is TGTGCCAGCAGCTTGGGCAGCGGGGGTCTCGATGAGCAGTTCTTC. The rearrangement links TRBV5-4 to TRBJ2-1; TRBD2 agrees at 8 bases. The CDR3 is 15 amino acids. Germline V lookup: CDR1 SGHNT, CDR2 YYREEE (reference sequence). V lost 0 bases to trimming and J lost 8 bases; unmatched junction nucleotides: 7.

This clone was seen only a few times. The V gene is TRBV25-1, the J gene TRBJ1-5; 7 nucleotides align to TRBD1. This CDR3 is 14 amino acids long. Germline assignment: CDR1 MGHDK and CDR2 SYGVNS. Trimming cost V 5 bases and J 7 bases; bases outside gene matches: 8. In DNA form, the CDR3 reads TGTGCCAGCAGTCCAGACAGGGATGGCCAGCCCCAGCATTTT. Its protein is CASSPDRDGQPQHF.

This clone was observed a handful of times. The rearrangement uses TRBV5-4 and TRBJ1-2; 7 nucleotides agree with TRBD1. Losses at the gene ends were 4 bases for V and 2 bases for J; bases not matched to a gene: 2. The germline gives CDR1 SGHNT, CDR2 YYREEE (reference sequence). This CDR3 has 13 amino acids. The CDR3 loop reads CASSEDRNYGYTF. DNA of the CDR3: TGTGCCAGCAGCGAGGACAGGAACTATGGCTACACCTTC.

V gene TRBV19 combines with J gene TRBJ2-1, with 11 nucleotides matching TRBD2. The V gene's germline CDR1 is LNHDA and CDR2 SQIVND (reference sequence). V trimming: 1 base; J trimming: 3 bases; junction bases outside the gene matches: 11. This CDR3 is built from 19 residues. CDR3 region: CASSIVLFGLAGSYNEQFF. In DNA, the CDR3 is TGTGCCAGTAGTATAGTTCTATTCGGACTAGCGGGTAGCTACAATGAGCAGTTCTTC. Full variable domain (remainder filled in from reference TRBV19 and TRBJ2-1): DGGITQSPKYLFRKEGQNVTLSCEQNLNHDAMYWYRQDPGQGLRLIYYSQIVNDFQKGDIAEGYSVSREKKESFPLTVTSAQKNPTAFYLCASSIVLFGLAGSYNEQFFGPGTRLTVL.

The gene calls are TRBV19 and TRBJ1-1; no firm D call. This CDR3 has 14 amino acids. Germline V lookup: CDR1 LNHDA, CDR2 SQIVND (reference sequence). Trimming stripped 5 bases from V and 8 bases from J, with 18 bases between. CDR3 amino acids: CASSLTREGREAFF. The CDR3 bases are TGTGCCAGTAGTCTAACGCGGGAGGGAAGAGAAGCTTTCTTT.

J is TRBJ2-5 and V is TRBV5-1, with 13 bases identical to TRBD2. Germline CDR1 is SGHRS and CDR2 is YFSETQ. This CDR3 has 16 residues. The V and J ends lost 2 bases and 5 bases, in that order; junction bases with no gene match: 6. Written as DNA, the CDR3 is TGCGCCAGCAGCTTACCACTAGCGGGGGGGCCGGAGACCCAGTACTTC. Amino acid sequence: CASSLPLAGGPETQYF.

This clone was seen only a few times. The J gene is TRBJ2-1, the V gene TRBV7-9; 14 positions match TRBD2. Germline lookup yields CDR1 SEHNR and CDR2 FQNEAQ (reference sequence). The V segment lost 5 bases and the J segment 8 bases; nucleotides outside the gene matches: 5. This CDR3 comprises 15 residues. The CDR3 spells CASSPGLAGAHEQFF. CDR3 nucleotide sequence: TGTGCCAGCAGCCCGGGACTAGCGGGGGCCCATGAGCAGTTCTTC.